The sequence of this T cell receptor beta chain was determined in a study of blood T cell repertoires in COVID-19. Overall study: Italy, Spain and the United States were the sources of the convalescent and acute COVID-19 samples.

This table comes from immunoSEQ multiplex PCR, and its TCRdb copy is limited to in-frame clones, with some not included. The profile shows tens of thousands of clones, about 91% of them singletons. The receptor comes from a human donor with active COVID-19. The donor label of this sample is uncertain. The sample consisted of peripheral blood.

The CDR3 loop is CASSPLPLAGGPRTGELFF. CDR3 nucleotides: TGTGCCAGCAGCCCCCTGCCCCTAGCGGGGGGGCCTCGCACCGGGGAGCTGTTTTTT. The chain recombines TRBV6-4 with TRBJ2-2; 12 bases agree with TRBD2. The ends lost 6 bases at V and 4 bases at J; junction bases unmatched: 15. From germline, CDR1 is MRHNA and CDR2 SNTAGT. The CDR3 is 19 residues long.